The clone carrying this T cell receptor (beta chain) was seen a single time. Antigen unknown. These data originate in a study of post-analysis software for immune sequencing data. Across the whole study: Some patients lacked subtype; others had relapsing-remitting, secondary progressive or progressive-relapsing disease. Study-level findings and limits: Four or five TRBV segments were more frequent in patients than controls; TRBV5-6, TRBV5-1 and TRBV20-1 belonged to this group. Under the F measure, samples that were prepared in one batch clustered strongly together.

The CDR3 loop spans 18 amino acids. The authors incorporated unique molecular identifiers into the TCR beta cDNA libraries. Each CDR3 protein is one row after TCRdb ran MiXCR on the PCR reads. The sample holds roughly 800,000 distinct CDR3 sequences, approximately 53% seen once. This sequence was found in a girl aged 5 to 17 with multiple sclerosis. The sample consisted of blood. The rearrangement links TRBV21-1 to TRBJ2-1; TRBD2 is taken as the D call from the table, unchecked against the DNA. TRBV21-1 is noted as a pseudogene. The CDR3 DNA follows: TGTGCCAGCAGCAAAAAGTGGAGTAGCGGGAGGACCTACAATGAGCAGTTCTTC. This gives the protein CASSKKWSSGRTYNEQFF.